The 5 T cell receptor beta chains below come from one sample, sequenced in a study of T cell repertoires in cytomegalovirus infection (dated by TCRdb to about 2019). Sequenced on an Illumina HiSeq 1500. TCRdb itself trimmed the public reads at Q25 with fastp, ran MiXCR and retained productive beta chains. Each entry is one CDR3 protein sequence, shown with its most common DNA and genes. Recorded for this sample are 200,000 to 300,000 distinct CDR3 sequences; approximately 10% of them occurred a single time. In total, the top ten clones hold more than 12% of the sample. The sample comprised PBMCs. These receptors all come from a human donor in good health (CMV status not recorded). Some clones in this sample may be carry-over from other donors' samples.

In this sample, this clonotype turned up a few times. The chain couples TRBV28 to TRBJ1-2, with D unclear. V was cut by 7 bases and J by 3 bases, with 12 bases left in between. In germline, CDR1 is MDHEN, CDR2 SYDVKM. This CDR3 contains 13 residues. This CDR3 reads CASNIGGYYGYTF. The CDR3 region has the DNA TGTGCCAGCAACATCGGAGGATACTATGGCTACACCTTC.

Here the CDR3 DNA reads TGCGCCAGCAGCCCCGACAGGGGCGGGGGTAATGAGCAGTTCTTC. It specifies CASSPDRGGGNEQFF. The rearrangement joins TRBV4-3 to TRBJ2-1; D might be TRBD1 (8 bases). V gave up 4 bases and J gave up 7 bases, with 17 bases separating them. CDR1 and CDR2 (germline): LGHNA, YSLEER. The length of the CDR3 is 15 residues.

The rearrangement joins TRBV7-2 to TRBJ2-1; no definite D call. V lost 1 base and J 0 bases, leaving 10 bases between the germline ends. Germline CDR1 and CDR2: SGHTA and FQGNSA. This CDR3 spans 16 amino acids. The CDR3 loop reads CASSLGFRSSYNEQFF. DNA for the CDR3: TGTGCCAGCAGCTTAGGTTTCAGGAGCTCCTACAATGAGCAGTTCTTC.

The chain recombines TRBV15 with TRBJ1-5; no clear D gene. Trimming shortened V by 0 bases and J by 0 bases, and 6 bases separated the two germline ends. This CDR3 has 15 residues. Germline V lookup: CDR1 LNHNV, CDR2 YYDKDF (reference sequence). CDR3 sequence reads: CATSRDISSNQPQHF. As DNA, the CDR3 is TGTGCCACCAGCAGAGACATTTCTAGCAATCAGCCCCAGCATTTT.

This clonotype has a count of ten or more. The V and J genes are TRBV12-3 or TRBV12-4 and TRBJ2-7; 11 bases match TRBD1. J gave up 6 bases and V 5 bases, and 9 bases lay outside the gene matches. This CDR3 has 15 residues. The CDR3 reads CASSPRTGGGGEQYF. DNA for the CDR3: TGTGCCAGCAGTCCCCGGACAGGGGGCGGGGGCGAGCAGTACTTC.